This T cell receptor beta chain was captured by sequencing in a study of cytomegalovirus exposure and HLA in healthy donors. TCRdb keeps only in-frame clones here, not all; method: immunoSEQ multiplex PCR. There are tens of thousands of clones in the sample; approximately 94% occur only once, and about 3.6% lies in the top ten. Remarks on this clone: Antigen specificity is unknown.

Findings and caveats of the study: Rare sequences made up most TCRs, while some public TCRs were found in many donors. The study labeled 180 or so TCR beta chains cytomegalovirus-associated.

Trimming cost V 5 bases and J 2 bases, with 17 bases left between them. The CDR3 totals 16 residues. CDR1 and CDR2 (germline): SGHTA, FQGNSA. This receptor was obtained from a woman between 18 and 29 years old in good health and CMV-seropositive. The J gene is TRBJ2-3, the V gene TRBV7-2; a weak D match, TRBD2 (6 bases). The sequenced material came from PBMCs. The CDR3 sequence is CASSARGTGDTDTQYF. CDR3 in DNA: TGTGCCAGCAGCGCTAGGGGAACGGGGGACACAGATACGCAGTATTTT.